These 10 T cell receptor beta chains were all obtained from the same sample, sequenced in a study of blood T cells in healthy people across ages. A second PCR, run for about 7 to 12 cycles, used a sample-barcoded 5' primer plus a J-beta primer mix. Via MiXCR, TCRdb re-called the 5' RACE reads, giving one row per CDR3 protein. Here the sample spans 1.2 million to 1.5 million distinct CDR3 sequences, approximately 42% being singletons. The sample was blood. The receptor set was obtained from a woman aged 18-29 years in good health.

This clonotype was counted a few times. This chain connects TRBV12-3 or TRBV12-4 to TRBJ2-3; TRBD1 matches 9 bases. V lost 3 bases and J lost 2; bases outside the gene matches: 18. The length of the CDR3 is 20 residues. The CDR3 DNA sequence: TGTGCCAGCAGTTTCTTAAAGGAAAGTAGGGACAGGGACTTCACAGATACGCAGTATTTT. It translates to CASSFLKESRDRDFTDTQYF.

This clonotype was counted a few times. This chain links TRBV11-2 with TRBJ2-1; weak D call: TRBD1 (7 bases). CDR1 SGHAT and CDR2 FQNNGV come from the germline V gene. The CDR3 runs to 16 residues. Trimming stripped 0 bases from V and 4 bases from J, with 13 bases between. The CDR3 bases are TGTGCCAGCAGCTTAGATCAGTCAGGGGGGTACAATGAGCAGTTCTTC. Encoded protein: CASSLDQSGGYNEQFF. The whole variable domain, remainder taken from reference TRBV11-2 and TRBJ2-1, is EAGVAQSPRYKIIEKRQSVAFWCNPISGHATLYWYQQILGQGPKLLIQFQNNGVVDDSQLPKDRFSAERLKGVDSTLKIQPAKLEDSAVYLCASSLDQSGGYNEQFFGPGTRLTVL.

The rearrangement links TRBV2 to TRBJ1-4; TRBD1 matches 8 bases. The junction had 7 bases not matched to a gene; V was cut back by 5 bases and J by 8 bases. Germline V lookup: CDR1 SNHLY, CDR2 FYNNEI. The CDR3 is 14 residues long. The CDR3 loop reads CASSRTGRNEKLFF. The CDR3, as DNA: TGTGCCAGCAGTCGGACAGGGAGAAACGAAAAACTGTTTTTT.

The genes are TRBV4-1 and TRBJ1-4, with 7 nucleotides matching TRBD1. The CDR3 is made up of 15 amino acids. V gave up 4 bases and J gave up 6 bases; unmatched junction bases: 8. Germline CDR1 MGHRA, CDR2 YSYEKL. For the CDR3, the DNA is TGCGCCAGCAGCCTTAAGACAGGGAAAGATGAAAAACTGTTTTTT. Residues: CASSLKTGKDEKLFF.

This clonotype was detected only a few times. The V gene is TRBV7-9, the J gene TRBJ2-3; 14 positions agree with TRBD2. The V gene's germline CDR1 is SEHNR and CDR2 FQNEAQ (reference sequence). The V and J ends lost 5 bases and 4 bases, in that order; junction bases with no gene match: 8. This CDR3 region has 17 residues. In DNA form, the CDR3 reads TGTGCCAGCAGCCGGGGACTAGCGGGAGATCGGGCAGATACGCAGTATTTT. Amino acid sequence: CASSRGLAGDRADTQYF.

This clonotype occurred a few times. The chain combines TRBV12-3 or TRBV12-4 with TRBJ1-5; D is unresolved. This CDR3 spans 13 amino acids. V dropped 7 bases and J dropped 7 bases, with 14 bases sitting between them. CDR3 nucleotide sequence: TGTGCCAGCACCCAAAGGGTCGACCAGCCCCAGCATTTT. Protein sequence: CASTQRVDQPQHF.

This clonotype was counted a single time. The chain carries TRBV6-6 and TRBJ2-5; the match to TRBD2 covers 10 bases. Germline-derived CDR1 and CDR2 are MNHNY and SVGAGI (reference sequence). J gave up 1 base and V 8 bases, and 4 bases lay outside the gene matches. The CDR3 contains 14 residues. CDR3: CASELAGAQETQYF. CDR3 in DNA: TGTGCCAGCGAGCTAGCGGGGGCCCAAGAGACCCAGTACTTC.

The V gene is TRBV4-1, the J gene TRBJ2-5; no firm D call. Germline lookup yields CDR1 MGHRA and CDR2 YSYEKL. V lost 0 bases to trimming and J lost 5 bases, with 16 bases between them. The CDR3 sequence is 16 residues long. The CDR3 nucleotides are TGCGCCAGCAGCCAAGACCAACCCCCGGTGCCGGAGACCCAGTACTTC. Protein: CASSQDQPPVPETQYF.

The chain has TRBV4-2 and TRBJ2-1, with a weak D call TRBD2 (5 bases). With the DNA end fitting TRBJ2-7 better, the J assignment may be wrong. CDR1 LGHNA and CDR2 YNFKEQ come from the germline V gene. The CDR3 is 17 residues long. This chain's CDR3 is CASSQELPGCSYNEQYF. Written as DNA, the CDR3 is TGTGCCAGCAGCCAAGAGCTACCGGGATGCTCCTACAATGAGCAGTACTTC.

This clonotype was observed many times. The chain employs TRBV10-3 and TRBJ2-1, with TRBD2 matching 14 bases. This CDR3 spans 15 amino acids. V lost 2 bases to trimming and J lost 9 bases; unmatched junction nucleotides: 3. CDR1 ENHRY and CDR2 SYGVKD come from the germline V gene. The chain's CDR3 is CAISEGTSGSCEQFF. The CDR3 DNA sequence: TGTGCCATCAGTGAGGGGACTAGCGGGAGTTGTGAGCAGTTCTTC.